A selection of T cell receptor beta chains follows, all from one sample in a study of circulating and synovial CD4+ cells in juvenile arthritis. Profiling relied on immunoSEQ multiplex PCR, and the TCRdb table lists in-frame clones only, not all of them. Among about 34,000 clones listed, 95% were seen once. Sequenced material: CD4+ T cells from blood. Receptor source: a human donor with juvenile idiopathic arthritis. The CDR3 runs from the conserved cysteine through the conserved F or W. The order of the fields is V gene, clone size, D gene, J gene, CDR3 protein, CDR3 DNA. The D gene is left open where the match is weak. Some rows mark clone size as missing; the rest say once, few, many or name a class of expanded clone.

V gene: TRBV30
clone size: -
D gene: -
J gene: TRBJ2-2
CDR3 protein: CAWNKRPGNPGELFF
CDR3 DNA: TGTGCCTGGAATAAACGACCAGGGAACCCCGGGGAGCTGTTTTTT

V gene: TRBV28
clone size: -
D gene: -
J gene: TRBJ1-1
CDR3 protein: CAKGRGGTEAFF
CDR3 DNA: TGTGCCAAAGGACGGGGGGGCACTGAAGCTTTCTTT

V gene: TRBV4-3
clone size: -
D gene: -
J gene: TRBJ2-1
CDR3 protein: CASSQGSTKQNNEQFF
CDR3 DNA: TGCGCCAGCAGCCAAGGTTCCACAAAACAGAACAATGAGCAGTTCTTC

V gene: TRBV30
clone size: -
D gene: TRBD1
J gene: TRBJ1-2
CDR3 protein: CAWTGTGAYGYTF
CDR3 DNA: TGTGCCTGGACCGGGACAGGGGCCTATGGCTACACCTTC

V gene: TRBV30
clone size: -
D gene: TRBD2
J gene: TRBJ2-5
CDR3 protein: CAWSDIGLEETQYF
CDR3 DNA: TGTGCCTGGAGCGATATCGGACTAGAAGAGACCCAGTACTTC

V gene: TRBV28
clone size: -
D gene: TRBD1
J gene: TRBJ2-4
CDR3 protein: CASSWGTRTGGENIQYF
CDR3 DNA: TGTGCCAGCAGTTGGGGGACTCGGACAGGGGGGGAGAACATTCAGTACTTC

V gene: TRBV28
clone size: -
D gene: TRBD1
J gene: TRBJ1-5
CDR3 protein: CASSLKGTGVQPQHF
CDR3 DNA: TGTGCCAGCAGTTTAAAGGGGACAGGGGTTCAGCCCCAGCATTTT

V gene: TRBV15
clone size: -
D gene: -
J gene: TRBJ2-2
CDR3 protein: CATSRAGVNTGELFF
CDR3 DNA: TGTGCCACCAGCAGAGCCGGGGTCAACACCGGGGAGCTGTTTTTT

V gene: TRBV29-1
clone size: -
D gene: -
J gene: TRBJ2-5
CDR3 protein: CSGGVAQETQYF
CDR3 DNA: TGCAGCGGGGGGGTAGCCCAAGAGACCCAGTACTTC

V gene: TRBV29-1
clone size: -
D gene: TRBD1
J gene: TRBJ1-1
CDR3 protein: CSVGQVVNTEAFF
CDR3 DNA: TGCAGCGTGGGACAGGTTGTGAACACTGAAGCTTTCTTT

V gene: TRBV20-1
clone size: -
D gene: -
J gene: TRBJ2-7
CDR3 protein: CSAGEGYEQYF
CDR3 DNA: TGCAGTGCAGGCGAGGGCTACGAGCAGTACTTC

V gene: TRBV6-4
clone size: -
D gene: -
J gene: TRBJ1-2
CDR3 protein: CASNQSPLYGYTF
CDR3 DNA: TGTGCCAGCAATCAGTCGCCCCTCTATGGCTACACCTTC

V gene: TRBV11-1
clone size: -
D gene: TRBD1
J gene: TRBJ2-2
CDR3 protein: CATTRGDRSYTGELFF
CDR3 DNA: TGTGCTACTACCCGAGGGGACAGATCTTACACCGGGGAGCTGTTTTTT

V gene: TRBV5-1
clone size: once
D gene: TRBD2
J gene: TRBJ2-3
CDR3 protein: CASESAGTSADTQYF
CDR3 DNA: TGCGCCAGCGAGTCGGCCGGGACTAGTGCAGATACGCAGTATTTT

V gene: TRBV4-3
clone size: -
D gene: -
J gene: TRBJ1-4
CDR3 protein: CASSQGRGRVGEKLFF
CDR3 DNA: TGCGCCAGCAGCCAAGGGCGGGGGCGAGTAGGTGAAAAACTGTTTTTT

V gene: TRBV11-3
clone size: -
D gene: TRBD1
J gene: TRBJ1-1
CDR3 protein: CASSPGGTGGKRTEAFF
CDR3 DNA: TGTGCCAGCAGCCCAGGAGGGACAGGGGGCAAGCGCACTGAAGCTTTCTTT

V gene: TRBV7-9
clone size: -
D gene: TRBD2
J gene: TRBJ2-1
CDR3 protein: CASKGSSGRAYNEQFF
CDR3 DNA: TGTGCCAGCAAAGGGAGTAGCGGGAGGGCTTACAATGAGCAGTTCTTC

V gene: TRBV28
clone size: -
D gene: -
J gene: TRBJ2-2
CDR3 protein: CASSQGQNTGELFF
CDR3 DNA: TGTGCCAGCAGTCAGGGACAGAACACCGGGGAGCTGTTTTTT

V gene: TRBV11-2
clone size: once
D gene: TRBD2
J gene: TRBJ2-1
CDR3 protein: CASRRGAGNEQFF
CDR3 DNA: TGTGCCAGCCGAAGGGGAGCGGGAAATGAGCAGTTCTTC

V gene: TRBV30
clone size: -
D gene: TRBD1
J gene: TRBJ2-4
CDR3 protein: CAWSYRGTKNIQYF
CDR3 DNA: TGTGCCTGGAGCTACAGGGGAACCAAAAACATTCAGTACTTC

V gene: TRBV30
clone size: -
D gene: -
J gene: TRBJ1-1
CDR3 protein: CAWSVLGGNTEAFF
CDR3 DNA: TGTGCCTGGAGTGTACTAGGTGGGAACACTGAAGCTTTCTTT

V gene: TRBV19
clone size: -
D gene: -
J gene: TRBJ1-2
CDR3 protein: CASSIAVWEGYTF
CDR3 DNA: TGTGCCAGTAGTATAGCGGTCTGGGAGGGCTACACCTTC

V gene: TRBV6-1
clone size: -
D gene: -
J gene: TRBJ1-5
CDR3 protein: CASSVGDQPQHF
CDR3 DNA: TGTGCCAGCAGTGTAGGGGATCAGCCCCAGCATTTT

V gene: TRBV7-9
clone size: -
D gene: TRBD2
J gene: TRBJ2-3
CDR3 protein: CASSRWTSGGKGDTQYF
CDR3 DNA: TGTGCCAGCAGCCGCTGGACTAGCGGGGGGAAAGGAGATACGCAGTATTTT

V gene: TRBV11-2
clone size: -
D gene: TRBD1
J gene: TRBJ1-1
CDR3 protein: CASSLDRDTEAFF
CDR3 DNA: TGTGCCAGCAGCTTGGACAGGGACACTGAAGCTTTCTTT

V gene: TRBV29-1
clone size: -
D gene: -
J gene: TRBJ1-1
CDR3 protein: CSAQEGPGMNTEAFF
CDR3 DNA: TGCAGCGCGCAGGAGGGCCCTGGGATGAACACTGAAGCTTTCTTT

V gene: TRBV5-1
clone size: -
D gene: -
J gene: TRBJ1-2
CDR3 protein: CASSLDIFAGIGYTF
CDR3 DNA: TGCGCCAGCAGCTTGGATATTTTTGCGGGGATTGGCTACACCTTC

V gene: TRBV6-6
clone size: -
D gene: TRBD1
J gene: TRBJ2-7
CDR3 protein: CASSPRQGGSYEQYF
CDR3 DNA: TGTGCCAGCAGTCCTCGACAGGGGGGGTCCTACGAGCAGTACTTC

V gene: TRBV5-4
clone size: -
D gene: TRBD1
J gene: TRBJ2-7
CDR3 protein: CASSLRDRGDYEQYF
CDR3 DNA: TGTGCCAGCAGCTTGCGGGACAGGGGGGACTACGAGCAGTACTTC

V gene: TRBV7-3
clone size: -
D gene: -
J gene: TRBJ2-5
CDR3 protein: CASSLNRDETQYF
CDR3 DNA: TGTGCCAGCAGCTTAAACAGGGATGAGACCCAGTACTTC

V gene: TRBV11-2
clone size: -
D gene: -
J gene: TRBJ2-7
CDR3 protein: CASSLIPGQIYEQYF
CDR3 DNA: TGTGCCAGCAGCCTTATACCGGGACAAATCTACGAGCAGTACTTC